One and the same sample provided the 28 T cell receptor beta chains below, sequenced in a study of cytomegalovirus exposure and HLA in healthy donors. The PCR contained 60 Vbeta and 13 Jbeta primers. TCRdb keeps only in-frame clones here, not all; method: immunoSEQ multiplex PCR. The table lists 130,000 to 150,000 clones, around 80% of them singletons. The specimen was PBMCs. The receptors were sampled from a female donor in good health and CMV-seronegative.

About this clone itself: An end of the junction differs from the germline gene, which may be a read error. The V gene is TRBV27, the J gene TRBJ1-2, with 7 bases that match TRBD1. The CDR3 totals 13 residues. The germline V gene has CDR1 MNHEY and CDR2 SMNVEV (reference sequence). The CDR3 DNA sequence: TGTGCCAGCGGTAGACAGGGCGACTATGGCTACCCCTTC. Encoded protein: CASGRQGDYGYPF.

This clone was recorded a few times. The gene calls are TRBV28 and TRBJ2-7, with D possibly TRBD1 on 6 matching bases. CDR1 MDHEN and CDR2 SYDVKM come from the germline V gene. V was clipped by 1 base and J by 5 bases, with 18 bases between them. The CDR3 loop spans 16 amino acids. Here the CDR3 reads CASSLLDWTDGNEQYF. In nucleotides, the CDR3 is TGTGCCAGCAGTTTATTAGACTGGACAGACGGTAACGAGCAGTACTTC. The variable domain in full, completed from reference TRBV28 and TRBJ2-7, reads DVKVTQSSRYLVKRTGEKVFLECVQDMDHENMFWYRQDPGLGLRLIYFSYDVKMKEKGDIPEGYSVSREKKERFSLILESASTNQTSMYLCASSLLDWTDGNEQYFGPGTRLTVT.

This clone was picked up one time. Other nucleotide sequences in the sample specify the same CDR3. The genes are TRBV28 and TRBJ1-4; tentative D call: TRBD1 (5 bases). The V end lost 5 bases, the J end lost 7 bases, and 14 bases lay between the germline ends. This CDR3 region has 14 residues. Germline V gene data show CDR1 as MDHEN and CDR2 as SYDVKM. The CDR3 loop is CASSLGGNGEKLFF. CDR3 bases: TGTGCCAGCAGTCTGGGGGGGAACGGTGAAAAACTGTTTTTT.

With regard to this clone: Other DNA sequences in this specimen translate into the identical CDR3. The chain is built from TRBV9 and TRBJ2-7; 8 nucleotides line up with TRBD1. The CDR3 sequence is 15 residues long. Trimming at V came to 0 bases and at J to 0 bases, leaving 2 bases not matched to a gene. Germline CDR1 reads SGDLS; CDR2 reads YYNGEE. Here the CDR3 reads CASSVGTGSSYEQYF. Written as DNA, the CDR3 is TGTGCCAGCAGCGTAGGGACAGGGAGCTCCTACGAGCAGTACTTC.

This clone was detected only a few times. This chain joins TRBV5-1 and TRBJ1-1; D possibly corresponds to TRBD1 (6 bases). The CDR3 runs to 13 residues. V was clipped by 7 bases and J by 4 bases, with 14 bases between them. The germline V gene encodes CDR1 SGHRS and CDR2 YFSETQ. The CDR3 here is CASQVQGFTEAFF. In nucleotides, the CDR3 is TGCGCCAGCCAGGTACAGGGATTCACTGAAGCTTTCTTT.

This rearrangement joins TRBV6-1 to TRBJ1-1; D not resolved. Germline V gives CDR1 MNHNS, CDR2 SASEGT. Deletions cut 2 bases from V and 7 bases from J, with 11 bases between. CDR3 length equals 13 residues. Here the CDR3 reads CASSERGGIEAFF. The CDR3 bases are TGTGCCAGCAGTGAACGTGGAGGAATTGAAGCTTTCTTT.

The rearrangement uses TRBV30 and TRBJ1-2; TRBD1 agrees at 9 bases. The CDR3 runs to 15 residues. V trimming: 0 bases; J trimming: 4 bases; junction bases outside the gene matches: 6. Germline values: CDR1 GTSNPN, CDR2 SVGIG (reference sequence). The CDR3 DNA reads TGTGCCTGGAGTGTACGGGACAGGGCGGGCTATGGCTACACCTTC. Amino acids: CAWSVRDRAGYGYTF.

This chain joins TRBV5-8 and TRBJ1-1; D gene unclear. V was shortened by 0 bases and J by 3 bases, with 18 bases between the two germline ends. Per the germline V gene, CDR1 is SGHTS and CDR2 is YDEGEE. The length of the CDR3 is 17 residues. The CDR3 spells CASSLVSVAPMDTEAFF. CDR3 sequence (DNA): TGTGCCAGCAGCTTGGTGTCCGTAGCCCCGATGGACACTGAAGCTTTCTTT.

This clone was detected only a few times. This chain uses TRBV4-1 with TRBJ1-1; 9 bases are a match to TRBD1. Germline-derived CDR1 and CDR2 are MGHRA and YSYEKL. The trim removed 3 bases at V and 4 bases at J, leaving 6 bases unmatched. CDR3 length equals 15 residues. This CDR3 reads CASSHEGQGFTEAFF. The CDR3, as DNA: TGCGCCAGCAGCCACGAGGGACAGGGCTTCACTGAAGCTTTCTTT.

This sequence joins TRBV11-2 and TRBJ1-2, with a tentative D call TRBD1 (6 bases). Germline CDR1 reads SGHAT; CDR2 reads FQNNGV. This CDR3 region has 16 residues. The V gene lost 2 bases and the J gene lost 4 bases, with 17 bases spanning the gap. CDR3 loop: CASSLSLGAKGYGYTF. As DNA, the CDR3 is TGTGCCAGCAGCTTAAGTCTGGGGGCGAAAGGCTATGGCTACACCTTC. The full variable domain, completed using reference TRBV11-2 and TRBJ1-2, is EAGVAQSPRYKIIEKRQSVAFWCNPISGHATLYWYQQILGQGPKLLIQFQNNGVVDDSQLPKDRFSAERLKGVDSTLKIQPAKLEDSAVYLCASSLSLGAKGYGYTFGSGTRLTVV.

The CDR3 loop reads CASSRDGGGLDTQYF. The CDR3, as DNA: TGTGCCAGCAGCCGGGACGGTGGGGGCTTGGATACGCAGTATTTT. V usage is TRBV6-5 and J usage is TRBJ2-3, with D maybe TRBD1 (6 bases). This CDR3 has 15 amino acids. CDR1 is MNHEY, CDR2 SVGAGI, per germline. V lost 6 bases to trimming and J lost 6 bases, with 19 bases between them.

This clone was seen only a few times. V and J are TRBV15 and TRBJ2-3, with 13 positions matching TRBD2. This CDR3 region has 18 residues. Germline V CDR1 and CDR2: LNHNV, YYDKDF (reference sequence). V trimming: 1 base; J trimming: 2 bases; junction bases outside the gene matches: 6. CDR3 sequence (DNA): TGTGCCACCAGCAGAGGGGGGACTAGCGGGATTACCACAGATACGCAGTATTTT. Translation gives CATSRGGTSGITTDTQYF.

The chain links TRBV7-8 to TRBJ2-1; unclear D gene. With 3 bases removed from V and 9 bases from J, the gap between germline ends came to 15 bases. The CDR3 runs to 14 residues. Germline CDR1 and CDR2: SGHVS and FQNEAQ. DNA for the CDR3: TGTGCCAGCAGCTTTAGGCACCAACGCGGTGAGCAGTTCTTC. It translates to CASSFRHQRGEQFF.

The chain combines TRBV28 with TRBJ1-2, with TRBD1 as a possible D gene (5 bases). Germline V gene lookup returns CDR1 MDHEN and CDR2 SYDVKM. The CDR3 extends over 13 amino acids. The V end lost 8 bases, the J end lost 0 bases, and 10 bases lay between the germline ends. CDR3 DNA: TGTGCCAGCGGGACTCTTGCTAACTATGGCTACACCTTC. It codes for CASGTLANYGYTF.

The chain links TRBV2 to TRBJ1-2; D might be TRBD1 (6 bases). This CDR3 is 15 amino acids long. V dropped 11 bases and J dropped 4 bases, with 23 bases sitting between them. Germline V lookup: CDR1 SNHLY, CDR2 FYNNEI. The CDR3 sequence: CAGRGGGSSAYGYTF. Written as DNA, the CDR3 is TGTGCCGGAAGGGGGGGCGGGTCGTCGGCCTATGGCTACACCTTC. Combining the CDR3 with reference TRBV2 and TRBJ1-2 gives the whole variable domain EPEVTQTPSHQVTQMGQEVILRCVPISNHLYFYWYRQILGQKVEFLVSFYNNEISEKSEIFDDQFSVERPDGSNFTLKIRSTKLEDSAMYFCAGRGGGSSAYGYTFGSGTRLTVV.

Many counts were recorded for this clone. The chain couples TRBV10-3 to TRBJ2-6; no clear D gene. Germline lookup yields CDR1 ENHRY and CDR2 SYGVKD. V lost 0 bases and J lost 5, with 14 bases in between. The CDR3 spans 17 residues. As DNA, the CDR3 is TGTGCCATCAGTGAGTCGTACGGGTTCAGCAGGGCCAACGTCCTGACTTTC. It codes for CAISESYGFSRANVLTF.

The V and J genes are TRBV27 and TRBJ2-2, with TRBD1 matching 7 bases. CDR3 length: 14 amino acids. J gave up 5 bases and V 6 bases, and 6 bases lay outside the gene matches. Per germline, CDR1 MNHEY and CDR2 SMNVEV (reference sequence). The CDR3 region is CASRLTGQTGELFF. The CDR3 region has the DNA TGTGCCAGCAGGCTAACGGGACAGACCGGGGAGCTGTTTTTT.

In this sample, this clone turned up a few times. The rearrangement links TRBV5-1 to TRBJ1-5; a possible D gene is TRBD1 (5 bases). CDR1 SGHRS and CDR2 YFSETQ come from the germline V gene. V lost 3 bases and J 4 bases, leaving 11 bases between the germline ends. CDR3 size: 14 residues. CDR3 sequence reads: CASSSWGGNQPQHF. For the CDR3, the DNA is TGCGCCAGCAGCTCGTGGGGGGGTAATCAGCCCCAGCATTTT.

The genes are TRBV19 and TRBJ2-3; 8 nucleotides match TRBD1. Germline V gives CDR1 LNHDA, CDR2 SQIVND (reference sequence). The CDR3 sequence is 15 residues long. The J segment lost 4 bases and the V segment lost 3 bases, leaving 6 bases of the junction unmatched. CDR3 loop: CASSIRGPRADTQYF. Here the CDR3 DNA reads TGTGCCAGTAGTATCAGGGGGCCGCGCGCAGATACGCAGTATTTT.

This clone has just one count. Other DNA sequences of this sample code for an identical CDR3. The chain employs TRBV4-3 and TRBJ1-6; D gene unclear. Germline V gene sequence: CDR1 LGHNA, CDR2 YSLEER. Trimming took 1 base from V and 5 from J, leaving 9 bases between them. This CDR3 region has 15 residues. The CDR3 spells CASSQARLDNSPLHF. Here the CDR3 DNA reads TGCGCCAGCAGCCAAGCTCGGCTAGATAATTCACCCCTCCACTTT.

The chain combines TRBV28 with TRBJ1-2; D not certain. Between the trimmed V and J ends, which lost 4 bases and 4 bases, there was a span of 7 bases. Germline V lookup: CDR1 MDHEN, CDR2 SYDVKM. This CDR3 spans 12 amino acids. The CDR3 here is CASSSVIYGYTF. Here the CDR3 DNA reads TGTGCCAGCAGTTCGGTAATCTATGGCTACACCTTC.

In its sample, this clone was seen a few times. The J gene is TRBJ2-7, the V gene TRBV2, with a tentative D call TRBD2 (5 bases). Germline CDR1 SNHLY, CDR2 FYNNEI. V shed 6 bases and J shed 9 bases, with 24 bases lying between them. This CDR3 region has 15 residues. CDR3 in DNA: TGTGCCAGCAGATGGGAGACTATCGCGTCCCCCGGGCAGTACTTC. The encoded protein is CASRWETIASPGQYF. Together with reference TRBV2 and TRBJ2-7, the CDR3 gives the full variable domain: EPEVTQTPSHQVTQMGQEVILRCVPISNHLYFYWYRQILGQKVEFLVSFYNNEISEKSEIFDDQFSVERPDGSNFTLKIRSTKLEDSAMYFCASRWETIASPGQYFGPGTRLTVT.

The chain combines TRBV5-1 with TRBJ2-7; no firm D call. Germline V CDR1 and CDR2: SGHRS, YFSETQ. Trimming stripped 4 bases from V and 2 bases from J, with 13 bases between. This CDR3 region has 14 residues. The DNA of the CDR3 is TGCGCCAGCAGCCCAGTGGGCGCGCCCTACGAGCAGTACTTC. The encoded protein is CASSPVGAPYEQYF.

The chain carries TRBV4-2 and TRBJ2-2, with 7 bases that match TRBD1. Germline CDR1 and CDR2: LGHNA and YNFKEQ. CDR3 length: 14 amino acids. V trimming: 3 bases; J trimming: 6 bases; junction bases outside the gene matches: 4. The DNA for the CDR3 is TGTGCCAGCAGCCAGGCGACAGGGCCCGGGGAGCTGTTTTTT. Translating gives CASSQATGPGELFF.

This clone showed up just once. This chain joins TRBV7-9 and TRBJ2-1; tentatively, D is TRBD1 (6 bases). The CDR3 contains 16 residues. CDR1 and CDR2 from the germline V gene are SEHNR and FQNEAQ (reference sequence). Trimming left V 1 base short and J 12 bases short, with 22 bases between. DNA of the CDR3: TGTGCCAGCAGCTTAGAAACAGGGTATCATTTCGAGGGGCAGTTCTTC. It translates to CASSLETGYHFEGQFF.

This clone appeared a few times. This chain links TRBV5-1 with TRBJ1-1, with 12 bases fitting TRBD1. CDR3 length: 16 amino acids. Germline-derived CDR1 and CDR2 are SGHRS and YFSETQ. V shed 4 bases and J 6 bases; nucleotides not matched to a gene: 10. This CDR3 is CASSPGGTGGLSEAFF. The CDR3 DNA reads TGCGCCAGCAGCCCAGGCGGGACAGGGGGCTTATCTGAAGCTTTCTTT.

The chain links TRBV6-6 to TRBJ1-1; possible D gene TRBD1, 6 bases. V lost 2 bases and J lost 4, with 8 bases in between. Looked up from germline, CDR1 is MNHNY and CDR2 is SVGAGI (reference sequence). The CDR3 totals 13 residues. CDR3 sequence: CASSYEGGTEAFF. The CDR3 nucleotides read TGTGCCAGCAGTTACGAAGGGGGCACTGAAGCTTTCTTT.

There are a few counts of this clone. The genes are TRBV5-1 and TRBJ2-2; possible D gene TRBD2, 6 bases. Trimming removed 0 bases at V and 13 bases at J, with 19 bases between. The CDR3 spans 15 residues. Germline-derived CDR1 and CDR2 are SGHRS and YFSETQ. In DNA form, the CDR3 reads TGCGCCAGCAGCTTGGTGGGAGGTCCTTCCGGTTTGCTGTTTTTT. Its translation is CASSLVGGPSGLLFF.